The 31 T cell receptor beta chains presented below share a single source sample, sequenced in a study of STAT5B mutations in CD4+ large granular lymphocyte leukemia. TCRdb's table, derived via immunoSEQ multiplex PCR, lists solely in-frame clones and lacks some. The data contain roughly 30,000 clones, 85% of them singletons. Sequencing used CD4+ T cells from blood buffy coats. These receptors were taken from a human donor in good health.

The J gene is TRBJ2-2, the V gene TRBV5-1, with a weak D call TRBD2 (5 bases). Trimming cost V 4 bases and J 7 bases, with 17 bases left between them. CDR1 and CDR2 from the germline V gene are SGHRS and YFSETQ. CDR3 length: 15 residues. CDR3 amino acids: CASSQRSGMNGELFF. DNA for the CDR3: TGCGCCAGCAGCCAGCGTTCGGGAATGAACGGGGAGCTGTTTTTT.

The DNA for the CDR3 is TGTGCCTGGAGCGGGATAGCGTGGGGAGAGCAGTACTTC. It encodes CAWSGIAWGEQYF. The V call is TRBV30, the J call TRBJ2-7; D might be TRBD2 (5 bases). This CDR3 region has 13 residues. V lost 3 bases and J 7 bases, leaving 16 bases between the germline ends. From germline, CDR1 is GTSNPN and CDR2 SVGIG (reference sequence).

The chain is built from TRBV6-4 and TRBJ2-1, with TRBD2 identical over 7 bases. This CDR3 has 15 amino acids. Trimming at V came to 6 bases and at J to 7 bases, leaving 12 bases not matched to a gene. Germline V CDR1 and CDR2: MRHNA, SNTAGT. The CDR3 nucleotides read TGTGCCAGCAGCGATCTTAAAGGGAGGGCTAATGAGCAGTTCTTC. The encoded protein is CASSDLKGRANEQFF.

The genes are TRBV27 and TRBJ2-7; maybe TRBD1 (5 bases). The V gene lost 7 bases and the J gene lost 6 bases, with 10 bases spanning the gap. Germline V CDR1 and CDR2: MNHEY, SMNVEV (reference sequence). CDR3 length: 11 residues. The CDR3 region is CASNQGFEQYF. CDR3 bases: TGTGCCAGCAATCAGGGTTTCGAGCAGTACTTC.

This clone was picked up one time. The V gene is TRBV5-1, the J gene TRBJ2-2; unclear D gene. Trimming left V 0 bases short and J 4 bases short, with 4 bases between. CDR1 is SGHRS and CDR2 is YFSETQ in the germline V gene. The CDR3 runs 13 residues. CDR3 in amino acids: CASSLGFTGELFF. CDR3 coding DNA: TGCGCCAGCAGCTTGGGGTTCACCGGGGAGCTGTTTTTT.

J is TRBJ1-5 and V is TRBV7-2; D is ambiguous. Germline CDR1 reads SGHTA; CDR2 reads FQGNSA. The CDR3 loop spans 13 amino acids. Trimming left V 3 bases short and J 3 bases short, with 6 bases between. The CDR3: CASSLGPNQPQHF. The CDR3 DNA reads as TGTGCCAGCAGCTTGGGCCCCAATCAGCCCCAGCATTTT.

The chain links TRBV7-8 to TRBJ2-1, with 13 bases identical to TRBD2. J gave up 1 base and V 3 bases, and 3 bases lay outside the gene matches. The V gene's germline CDR1 is SGHVS and CDR2 FQNEAQ. The CDR3 spans 17 residues. The CDR3 DNA reads TGTGCCAGCAGCTTTCGACTAGCGGGAGGTTCCTACAATGAGCAGTTCTTC. This codes for CASSFRLAGGSYNEQFF.

This chain joins TRBV6-1 and TRBJ1-1; a weak D match, TRBD1 (6 bases). From germline, CDR1 is MNHNS and CDR2 SASEGT. The length of the CDR3 is 13 residues. Trimming took 10 bases from V and 4 from J, leaving 16 bases between them. CDR3 nucleotides: TGTGCCACCAGACAGGAGGGTCGCACTGAAGCTTTCTTT. It codes for CATRQEGRTEAFF.

The genes are TRBV6-1 and TRBJ2-2; 9 nucleotides align to TRBD1. The CDR3 extends over 15 amino acids. CDR1 is MNHNS, CDR2 SASEGT, per germline. The V and J ends lost 7 bases and 6 bases, in that order; junction bases with no gene match: 9. Written as DNA, the CDR3 is TGTGCCAGCATGAGCCGGGACAGGGTAGCCGGGGAGCTGTTTTTT. Translated: CASMSRDRVAGELFF.

The chain employs TRBV6-5 and TRBJ2-2, with 9 bases that match TRBD1. Germline CDR1 is MNHEY and CDR2 is SVGAGI. Losses at the gene ends were 5 bases for V and 2 bases for J; bases not matched to a gene: 3. This CDR3 has 15 residues. This CDR3 reads CASSGTGINTGELFF. The CDR3 DNA reads as TGTGCCAGCAGTGGGACAGGGATAAACACCGGGGAGCTGTTTTTT.

The chain couples TRBV10-1 to TRBJ2-5, with TRBD2 matching 10 bases. The germline V gene has CDR1 WNHNN and CDR2 SYGVQD (reference sequence). The CDR3 loop spans 18 amino acids. Trimming took 2 bases from V and 4 from J; bases not matched to a gene: 13. The CDR3 spells CASSEMASGGIARETQYF. The CDR3 bases are TGCGCCAGCAGTGAGATGGCTAGCGGGGGAATAGCTCGAGAGACCCAGTACTTC.

This chain links TRBV4-3 with TRBJ2-7; D possibly corresponds to TRBD2 (6 bases). Germline CDR1 is LGHNA and CDR2 is YSLEER. This CDR3 region has 15 residues. V dropped 0 bases and J dropped 6 bases, with 15 bases sitting between them. The CDR3, as DNA: TGCGCCAGCAGCCAAGACTGGGGGGTGTCGGGCGAGCAGTACTTC. Translated: CASSQDWGVSGEQYF.

This clone showed up just a few times. The chain joins TRBV7-2 to TRBJ2-1; D gene ambiguous. Trimming shortened V by 1 base and J by 8 bases, and 18 bases separated the two germline ends. This CDR3 is 16 amino acids long. Germline V gives CDR1 SGHTA, CDR2 FQGNSA. In DNA, the CDR3 is TGTGCCAGCAGCTTAGAAGGCAGTACAACAGCCCATGAGCAGTTCTTC. This sequence encodes CASSLEGSTTAHEQFF. Supplemented by reference TRBV7-2 and TRBJ2-1, the full variable domain reads GAGVSQSPSNKVTEKGKDVELRCDPISGHTALYWYRQSLGQGLEFLIYFQGNSAPDKSGLPSDRFSAERTGGSVSTLTIQRTQQEDSAVYLCASSLEGSTTAHEQFFGPGTRLTVL.

This chain connects TRBV19 to TRBJ2-7; 10 bases align to TRBD2. V was clipped by 1 base and J by 2 bases; unmatched bases: 11. The germline gives CDR1 LNHDA, CDR2 SQIVND (reference sequence). The CDR3 contains 18 residues. CDR3: CASSIVASGTSAPYEQYF. The CDR3 nucleotides read TGTGCCAGTAGTATAGTGGCCTCAGGGACTAGCGCGCCCTACGAGCAGTACTTC.

The CDR3 spells CASSAGYGEAFF. The CDR3 DNA reads TGTGCCAGCAGTGCGGGGTACGGTGAAGCTTTCTTT. V usage is TRBV6-1 and J usage is TRBJ1-1; D is undetermined. The CDR3 contains 12 residues. Germline V gene data show CDR1 as MNHNS and CDR2 as SASEGT. V dropped 4 bases and J dropped 7 bases, with 10 bases sitting between them.

V usage is TRBV4-2 and J usage is TRBJ1-1, with TRBD1 as a possible D gene (5 bases). This CDR3 contains 13 residues. V shed 3 bases and J shed 5 bases, with 10 bases lying between them. Looked up from germline, CDR1 is LGHNA and CDR2 is YNFKEQ. CDR3 in DNA: TGTGCCAGCAGCCACGATGGGGGGACTGAAGCTTTCTTT. As protein: CASSHDGGTEAFF.

This clone has a single count. The chain combines TRBV6-1 with TRBJ2-7; 11 nucleotides agree with TRBD2. CDR1 MNHNS and CDR2 SASEGT come from the germline V gene. With 3 bases clipped from V and 7 bases from J, the junction kept 5 bases outside the gene matches. The CDR3 is 14 residues long. For the CDR3, the DNA is TGTGCCAGCAGTGAGAATAGCGGGAGGGGGGAGCAGTACTTC. This sequence encodes CASSENSGRGEQYF.

J is TRBJ2-7 and V is TRBV28, with a possible D match to TRBD1 (6 bases). Trimming left V 6 bases short and J 0 bases short, with 9 bases between. Germline V lookup: CDR1 MDHEN, CDR2 SYDVKM. The CDR3 extends over 13 amino acids. The CDR3 nucleotides read TGTGCCAGCAGGGACAGCAGCTCCTACGAGCAGTACTTC. Translation gives CASRDSSSYEQYF.

The V call is TRBV13, the J call TRBJ2-3; perhaps TRBD2 as D (6 bases). The CDR3 covers 16 residues. The germline gives CDR1 PRHDT, CDR2 FYEKMQ (reference sequence). V was trimmed by 4 bases and J by 2 bases, leaving 16 bases between them. CDR3: CASSSARSGPTDTQYF. For the CDR3, the DNA is TGTGCCAGCAGCTCCGCACGTAGCGGACCCACAGATACGCAGTATTTT.

The table lists this clone with a count of one. The chain's CDR3 is CASSQDLRAQQTGELFF. The DNA of the CDR3 is TGCGCCAGCAGCCAAGATTTGAGGGCACAACAGACCGGGGAGCTGTTTTTT. The V call is TRBV4-3, the J call TRBJ2-2; a weak D match, TRBD2 (5 bases). Trimming stripped 0 bases from V and 5 bases from J, with 16 bases between. The CDR3 consists of 17 residues. Germline V gene sequence: CDR1 LGHNA, CDR2 YSLEER.

V is TRBV9 and J is TRBJ2-1; D is unclear. The V gene lost 1 base and the J gene lost 4 bases, with 12 bases spanning the gap. Germline CDR1 reads SGDLS; CDR2 reads YYNGEE. CDR3 size: 15 residues. The CDR3 DNA is TGTGCCAGCAGCGTATTTGGAGAACCATACAATGAGCAGTTCTTC. This sequence encodes CASSVFGEPYNEQFF.

This chain uses TRBV30 with TRBJ1-4; a possible D gene is TRBD1 (6 bases). Germline V gene sequence: CDR1 GTSNPN, CDR2 SVGIG (reference sequence). This CDR3 is 14 amino acids long. Trimming pared 2 bases from V and 8 bases from J, leaving 15 bases between. The CDR3 sequence is CAWSLRGGMEKLFF. The DNA of the CDR3 is TGTGCCTGGAGTCTACGAGGGGGGATGGAAAAACTGTTTTTT. Variable domain in full (rest from reference TRBV30 and TRBJ1-4): SQTIHQWPATLVQPVGSPLSLECTVEGTSNPNLYWYRQAAGRGLQLLFYSVGIGQISSEVPQNLSASRPQDRQFILSSKKLLLSDSGFYLCAWSLRGGMEKLFFGSGTQLSVL.

This sequence joins TRBV7-9 and TRBJ2-7; TRBD1 might be the D (6 bases). Germline CDR1 reads SEHNR; CDR2 reads FQNEAQ (reference sequence). This CDR3 has 13 residues. V was cut by 10 bases and J by 0 bases, with 13 bases left in between. The CDR3 DNA is TGTGCCATAGAACAGGGAAGCTCCTACGAGCAGTACTTC. Amino acids: CAIEQGSSYEQYF.

The chain joins TRBV28 to TRBJ2-3; D might be TRBD2 (6 bases). V was clipped by 8 bases and J by 5 bases, with 14 bases between them. The CDR3 extends over 13 amino acids. Germline CDR1 reads MDHEN; CDR2 reads SYDVKM. The CDR3 sequence: CASALGGEDTQYF. The DNA of the CDR3 is TGTGCCAGCGCCCTGGGGGGAGAAGATACGCAGTATTTT.

The V gene is TRBV7-9, the J gene TRBJ2-2; no reliable D call. The ends were cut back, 4 bases at V and 5 bases at J, with 14 bases in the middle. From germline, CDR1 is SEHNR and CDR2 FQNEAQ (reference sequence). This CDR3 is 15 amino acids long. CDR3 residues: CASSSPGRKTGELFF. As DNA, the CDR3 is TGTGCCAGCAGCTCACCCGGACGGAAGACCGGGGAGCTGTTTTTT.

The chain combines TRBV4-1 with TRBJ2-7, with a tentative D call TRBD2 (6 bases). The V end lost 2 bases, the J end lost 4 bases, and 18 bases lay between the germline ends. This CDR3 is 16 amino acids long. CDR1 is MGHRA, CDR2 YSYEKL, per germline. CDR3 loop: CASSQNSGSGWYEQYF. CDR3 nucleotides: TGCGCCAGCAGCCAAAATTCAGGTAGCGGTTGGTACGAGCAGTACTTC.

V usage is TRBV15 and J usage is TRBJ2-7; 9 nucleotides align to TRBD1. CDR3 length: 15 residues. Germline V gene sequence: CDR1 LNHNV, CDR2 YYDKDF (reference sequence). V lost 3 bases and J lost 6; bases outside the gene matches: 9. CDR3 protein: CATSSQGQGTTEQYF. As DNA, the CDR3 is TGTGCCACCAGCAGCCAGGGACAGGGTACTACCGAGCAGTACTTC.

The chain is built from TRBV30 and TRBJ2-3, with a possible D match to TRBD2 (6 bases). V lost 4 bases, J lost 4 bases, and 9 bases lay in between. Germline loops: CDR1 GTSNPN, CDR2 SVGIG (reference sequence). This CDR3 is 12 amino acids long. This CDR3 is CAWTGGADTQYF. For the CDR3, the DNA is TGTGCCTGGACAGGAGGGGCAGATACGCAGTATTTT.

The V call is TRBV5-1, the J call TRBJ2-4, with D possibly called TRBD1 or TRBD2 (7 bases each). Trimming pared 4 bases from V and 7 bases from J, leaving 24 bases between. Germline V CDR1 and CDR2: SGHRS, YFSETQ. This CDR3 has 17 residues. CDR3 nucleotides: TGCGCCAGCAGCCGAGGGACAGCGCTGAGCGGGGCCAACATTCAGTACTTC. Translated: CASSRGTALSGANIQYF.

This clone showed up just a few times. The rearrangement uses TRBV19 and TRBJ1-2; 9 positions match TRBD1. With V trimmed by 10 bases and J by 4 bases, 10 bases remained unmatched. Per germline, CDR1 LNHDA and CDR2 SQIVND (reference sequence). The CDR3 has 14 amino acids. CDR3 amino acids: CATNRDRAIYGYTF. The CDR3 DNA sequence: TGTGCCACCAACCGGGACAGGGCGATCTATGGCTACACCTTC.

The chain has TRBV27 and TRBJ2-3; D gene unclear. Germline CDR1 and CDR2: MNHEY and SMNVEV (reference sequence). CDR3 length: 13 residues. V lost 5 bases, J lost 2 bases, and 8 bases lay in between. This CDR3 reads CASSPQITDTQYF. CDR3 sequence (DNA): TGTGCCAGCAGTCCCCAGATCACAGATACGCAGTATTTT.